This is a list of T cell receptor beta chains from one sample in a study of control samples from healthy donors and cancer patients. This table comes from immunoSEQ multiplex PCR, and its TCRdb copy is limited to in-frame clones, with some not included. Here the sample spans around 150,000 clones, around 90% being singletons. What was sequenced was blood. These receptors originate from a man in his thirties or forties in good health. Both conserved end residues are part of each CDR3. A D gene is named only where the DNA matches it firmly. Size values are once, few and many counts, or a class for expanded clones, and some rows have none.

clone_size: .
j_call: TRBJ1-2
d_call: .
v_call: TRBV7-2
cdr3_nt: TGTGCCAGCAGCTTCTCCGGGCCTAACTATGGCTACACCTTC
cdr3_aa: CASSFSGPNYGYTF

clone_size: .
j_call: TRBJ1-4
d_call: .
v_call: TRBV5-6
cdr3_nt: TGTGCCAGCAGCCTCAGGGTGTCAGCAACTAATGAAAAACTGTTTTTT
cdr3_aa: CASSLRVSATNEKLFF

clone_size: .
j_call: TRBJ1-2
d_call: TRBD1
v_call: TRBV19
cdr3_nt: TGTGCCAGCCGACAGGGAAGTGGCTACACCTTC
cdr3_aa: CASRQGSGYTF

clone_size: once
j_call: TRBJ2-1
d_call: .
v_call: TRBV27
cdr3_nt: TGTGCCAGCAGTTTAATTGGGCAGGATATCTACAATGAGCAGTTCTTC
cdr3_aa: CASSLIGQDIYNEQFF

clone_size: .
j_call: TRBJ1-3
d_call: .
v_call: TRBV3-1/TRBV3-2
cdr3_nt: TGTGCCAGCAGCCGCGGAGTGGGCGGAACTGGAAACACCATATATTTT
cdr3_aa: CASSRGVGGTGNTIYF

clone_size: .
j_call: TRBJ2-4
d_call: .
v_call: TRBV9
cdr3_nt: TGTGCCAGCAGCGTAGGGGTGGGGGCCAAAAACATTCAGTACTTC
cdr3_aa: CASSVGVGAKNIQYF

clone_size: .
j_call: TRBJ2-5
d_call: .
v_call: TRBV27
cdr3_nt: TGTGCCAGCAGTATGGGGAGGGGGGATTTAGAGACCCAGTACTTC
cdr3_aa: CASSMGRGDLETQYF

clone_size: .
j_call: TRBJ2-7
d_call: TRBD1
v_call: TRBV6-5
cdr3_nt: TGTGCCAGCAGAGACACGGGACAGGGGACCTACGAGCAGTACTTC
cdr3_aa: CASRDTGQGTYEQYF

clone_size: .
j_call: TRBJ1-4
d_call: TRBD1
v_call: TRBV5-6
cdr3_nt: TGTGCCAGCAGCTTCGGACAGGGGGAGGAAAAACTGTTTTTT
cdr3_aa: CASSFGQGEEKLFF

clone_size: .
j_call: TRBJ1-1
d_call: .
v_call: TRBV18
cdr3_nt: TGTGCCAGCTCACCAGGGCAGAAGAACACTGAAGCTTTCTTT
cdr3_aa: CASSPGQKNTEAFF

clone_size: once
j_call: TRBJ2-7
d_call: .
v_call: TRBV2
cdr3_nt: TGTGCCAGCAGTAAGGGACCCTACGAGCAGTACTTC
cdr3_aa: CASSKGPYEQYF

clone_size: .
j_call: TRBJ1-3
d_call: .
v_call: TRBV18
cdr3_nt: TGTGCCAGCTCACCACCGGGGGCGAGAAACACCATATATTTT
cdr3_aa: CASSPPGARNTIYF

clone_size: .
j_call: TRBJ1-5
d_call: .
v_call: TRBV3-1/TRBV3-2
cdr3_nt: TGTGCCAGCAGCCAGGGGGCTAGTAATCAGCCCCAGCATTTT
cdr3_aa: CASSQGASNQPQHF

clone_size: once
j_call: TRBJ1-5
d_call: TRBD1
v_call: TRBV9
cdr3_nt: TGTGCCAGCAGCGCGGGGACAGTTCAAAGGGAGCCCCAGCATTTT
cdr3_aa: CASSAGTVQREPQHF

clone_size: .
j_call: TRBJ1-5
d_call: .
v_call: TRBV19
cdr3_nt: TGTGCCAGTAGTATTTCGGGCAGGGGCTTTAATCAGCCCCAGCATTTT
cdr3_aa: CASSISGRGFNQPQHF

clone_size: .
j_call: TRBJ2-7
d_call: .
v_call: TRBV24-1
cdr3_nt: TGTGCCACCAGTTCCGCCGGGAGCACCGAGCAGTACTTC
cdr3_aa: CATSSAGSTEQYF

clone_size: once
j_call: TRBJ1-1
d_call: .
v_call: TRBV27
cdr3_nt: TGTGCCAGCAGTTTATCGCAGAGTACAGAGAACACTGAAGCTTTCTTT
cdr3_aa: CASSLSQSTENTEAFF

clone_size: .
j_call: TRBJ2-1
d_call: .
v_call: TRBV6-2/TRBV6-3
cdr3_nt: TGTGCCAGCAGCCTCGGGACGTACTACAATGAGCAGTTCTTC
cdr3_aa: CASSLGTYYNEQFF

clone_size: .
j_call: TRBJ2-7
d_call: .
v_call: TRBV3-1/TRBV3-2
cdr3_nt: TGTGCCAGCAGCCAAGCGAATAAGAACGAGCAGTACTTC
cdr3_aa: CASSQANKNEQYF

clone_size: .
j_call: TRBJ1-4
d_call: .
v_call: TRBV9
cdr3_nt: TGTGCCAGCAGCGTAGCGGTGGGGCTAGGTGAAAAACTGTTTTTT
cdr3_aa: CASSVAVGLGEKLFF

clone_size: .
j_call: TRBJ2-2
d_call: .
v_call: TRBV20-1
cdr3_nt: TGCAGTGCTAGAGACCTCCGGGAGCTGTTTTTT
cdr3_aa: CSARDLRELFF

clone_size: once
j_call: TRBJ2-1
d_call: .
v_call: TRBV4-2
cdr3_nt: TGTGCCAGCAGCCAAGAAGACGGAAGCTCCTACAATGAGCAGTTCTTC
cdr3_aa: CASSQEDGSSYNEQFF

clone_size: .
j_call: TRBJ2-1
d_call: TRBD2
v_call: TRBV7-9
cdr3_nt: TGTGCCAGCAGCTTACGTTGGGGGAGGGCCGGGAATGAGCAGTTCTTC
cdr3_aa: CASSLRWGRAGNEQFF

clone_size: .
j_call: TRBJ2-3
d_call: .
v_call: TRBV12-3/TRBV12-4
cdr3_nt: TGTGCCAGCAGCCCGGGTGGGGATACGCAGTATTTT
cdr3_aa: CASSPGGDTQYF

clone_size: once
j_call: TRBJ1-5
d_call: .
v_call: TRBV18
cdr3_nt: TGTGCCAGCTCACCTTCAGGGCTAAATCAGCCCCAGCATTTT
cdr3_aa: CASSPSGLNQPQHF

clone_size: .
j_call: TRBJ1-6
d_call: .
v_call: TRBV5-1
cdr3_nt: TGCGCCAACAGCTTATCTCGGAGCTCCTATAATTCACCCCTCCACTTT
cdr3_aa: CANSLSRSSYNSPLHF

clone_size: .
j_call: TRBJ2-7
d_call: TRBD2
v_call: TRBV27
cdr3_nt: TGTGCCAGCAGACTCCGGGGGGAGGGCTGGGGGAGCCTTACCTACGAGCAGTACTTC
cdr3_aa: CASRLRGEGWGSLTYEQYF

clone_size: .
j_call: TRBJ2-7
d_call: .
v_call: TRBV11-1
cdr3_nt: TGTGCCACCGGGAAGGAGGACAACCGGGAGCAGTACTTC
cdr3_aa: CATGKEDNREQYF

clone_size: few
j_call: TRBJ2-6
d_call: .
v_call: TRBV6-2/TRBV6-3
cdr3_nt: TGTGCCAGCAGTTACTCGACTAGTGGGGCCAACGTCCTGACTTTC
cdr3_aa: CASSYSTSGANVLTF

clone_size: once
j_call: TRBJ2-7
d_call: TRBD2
v_call: TRBV7-2
cdr3_nt: TGTGCCAGCAGCCCGCGGGGGAGCGAGCAGTACTTC
cdr3_aa: CASSPRGSEQYF

clone_size: .
j_call: TRBJ2-7
d_call: TRBD2
v_call: TRBV11-2
cdr3_nt: TGTGCCAGCTCCTCGCCGACTAGCCCCGAGCAGTACTTC
cdr3_aa: CASSSPTSPEQYF

clone_size: .
j_call: TRBJ1-5
d_call: .
v_call: TRBV5-1
cdr3_nt: TGCGCCAGCTCCTGGGGGGGGATAGATCAGCCCCAGCATTTT
cdr3_aa: CASSWGGIDQPQHF

clone_size: .
j_call: TRBJ1-6
d_call: TRBD1
v_call: TRBV25-1
cdr3_nt: TGTGCCAGCAGTCGACAGGGGTGGGGCAGGTATAATTCACCCCTCCACTTT
cdr3_aa: CASSRQGWGRYNSPLHF

clone_size: .
j_call: TRBJ2-6
d_call: .
v_call: TRBV11-3
cdr3_nt: TGTGCCAGCAGCTTCCGTGGGGCCAACGTCCTGACTTTC
cdr3_aa: CASSFRGANVLTF

clone_size: .
j_call: TRBJ1-5
d_call: .
v_call: TRBV24-1
cdr3_nt: TGTGCCACCAGTGAGTCGACAGGACCCAATCAGCCCCAGCATTTT
cdr3_aa: CATSESTGPNQPQHF

clone_size: .
j_call: TRBJ2-2
d_call: .
v_call: TRBV9
cdr3_nt: TGTGCCAGCAGCGTAGGGGTTAGCGAGAACACCGGGGAGCTGTTTTTT
cdr3_aa: CASSVGVSENTGELFF

clone_size: once
j_call: TRBJ1-1
d_call: .
v_call: TRBV19
cdr3_nt: TGTGCCAGTAGTATCTCGTGGGGCCCCCAGCCTGAAGCTTTCTTT
cdr3_aa: CASSISWGPQPEAFF

clone_size: .
j_call: TRBJ2-2
d_call: .
v_call: TRBV7-3
cdr3_nt: TGTGCCAGCAGCTTGACGAGCAGGGTAAACACCGGGGAGCTGTTTTTT
cdr3_aa: CASSLTSRVNTGELFF

clone_size: .
j_call: TRBJ2-3
d_call: TRBD2
v_call: TRBV6-6
cdr3_nt: TGTGCCAGCAGGAATGGGGTAGCGGGAATTACAGATACGCAGTATTTT
cdr3_aa: CASRNGVAGITDTQYF

clone_size: .
j_call: TRBJ1-1
d_call: TRBD1
v_call: TRBV18
cdr3_nt: TGTGCCAGCTCAGGACAGGGGGCCACTAACACTGAAGCTTTCTTT
cdr3_aa: CASSGQGATNTEAFF

clone_size: .
j_call: TRBJ1-6
d_call: .
v_call: TRBV6-6
cdr3_nt: TGTGCCAGCAGTTTGGAGGGAAGCTATAATTCACCCCTCCACTTT
cdr3_aa: CASSLEGSYNSPLHF

clone_size: .
j_call: TRBJ2-1
d_call: TRBD2
v_call: TRBV3-1/TRBV3-2
cdr3_nt: TGTGCCAGCAGCCAAGAGATAGGGAGGGTAGCGGGAGATCCTGAGCAGTTCTTC
cdr3_aa: CASSQEIGRVAGDPEQFF

clone_size: .
j_call: TRBJ2-1
d_call: .
v_call: TRBV21-1
cdr3_nt: TGTGCCAGCAGCGAGAGGGAAAGGAATGAGCAGTTCTTC
cdr3_aa: CASSERERNEQFF

clone_size: .
j_call: TRBJ1-2
d_call: .
v_call: TRBV7-9
cdr3_nt: TGTGCCAGCAGCTTAGCGGAAGGAGGGAACTATGGCTACACCTTC
cdr3_aa: CASSLAEGGNYGYTF

clone_size: once
j_call: TRBJ1-5
d_call: .
v_call: TRBV6-5
cdr3_nt: TGTGCCAGCACCACCGGGCCGGGGAGCAATCAGCCCCAGCATTTT
cdr3_aa: CASTTGPGSNQPQHF

clone_size: .
j_call: TRBJ2-7
d_call: .
v_call: TRBV7-8
cdr3_nt: TGTGCCAGCAGCTTACATTCTGACGGTAGTGGCGAGCAGTACTTC
cdr3_aa: CASSLHSDGSGEQYF

clone_size: .
j_call: TRBJ1-1
d_call: TRBD1
v_call: TRBV18
cdr3_nt: TGTGCCAGCTCACCCGGACAGGGAATGGCCGAAGCTTTCTTT
cdr3_aa: CASSPGQGMAEAFF